This is a list of T cell receptor beta chains from one sample in a study of read filtering for tumor transcriptome and immune sequencing. MiXCR, run by TCRdb on the reads, gives a single entry per CDR3 protein. The sample has around 9,000 distinct CDR3 sequences; approximately 15% are singletons. Sample: a population of CD138-negative cells sorted from bone marrow. Source of these receptors: a donor at least 40 years old with multiple myeloma. Each CDR3 is given with its conserved first and last residue. Clone sizes are given selectively: once, few, many, or a class where the clone is expanded.

CDR3	V	J	size
CASRRQGNTGELFF	TRBV14	TRBJ2-2	.
CASRKGVRETQYF	TRBV7-6	TRBJ2-5	many
CASSLGGLETQYF	TRBV7-8	TRBJ2-5	many
CASSLTGLNSPLHF	TRBV12-3/TRBV12-4	TRBJ1-6	many
CAIGRDTEAFF	TRBV10-3	TRBJ1-1	medium-sized
CAINGDRGGDEQFF	TRBV10-3	TRBJ2-1	medium-sized
CASSYSNPGLDLSSYNEQFF	TRBV6-2/TRBV6-3	TRBJ2-1	many
CASSLVSGGETQYF	TRBV7-2	TRBJ2-5	many
CASRAFAGELFF	TRBV7-8	TRBJ2-2	.
CASTSLRGGYDTEAFF	TRBV6-2/TRBV6-3	TRBJ1-1	many
CASTAAPHNEKLFF	TRBV7-2	TRBJ1-4	medium-sized
CASSQALGGDKNIQYF	TRBV14	TRBJ2-4	many
CSALSPGGSGNEQFF	TRBV20-1	TRBJ2-1	.
CASSRQWGAEAFF	TRBV7-3	TRBJ1-1	few
CSARDWTSGGQRETQYF	TRBV20-1	TRBJ2-5	many
CASSLTLRGNTEAFF	TRBV28	TRBJ1-1	.
CASSLLGSRQYF	TRBV28	TRBJ2-4	many
CASSLGLAGGPFNEQFF	TRBV5-1	TRBJ2-1	medium-sized
CAASDSGTRFMQYF	TRBV24-1	TRBJ2-7	.
CASSMTNRGNTGELFF	TRBV19	TRBJ2-2	many
CASSPEGDGNSGANVLTF	TRBV19	TRBJ2-6	many
CAWSRANAEAFF	TRBV30	TRBJ1-1	many
CASRFNRDTNQPQHF	TRBV19	TRBJ1-5	many
CASSLWTNTGELFF	TRBV5-5	TRBJ2-2	medium-sized
CSAREGSGNTIYF	TRBV20-1	TRBJ1-3	many
CASSFHSSGTDTQYF	TRBV12-3/TRBV12-4	TRBJ2-3	many
CSATSGSGVYEQYF	TRBV20-1	TRBJ2-7	medium-sized
CASSRGYSRETQYF	TRBV7-2	TRBJ2-5	many
CASSASGTGTDTQYF	TRBV9	TRBJ2-3	.
CASSLIGGGGWYNEQFF	TRBV7-2	TRBJ2-1	medium-sized
CASTTSTSGRSNEQFF	TRBV4-3	TRBJ2-1	medium-sized
CASLNDRDYEQYF	TRBV2	TRBJ2-7	large
CASSQERNTQYF	TRBV14	TRBJ2-3	many
CASRLGDKCDADTQYF	TRBV23-1	TRBJ2-3	.
CASEVNPEAFF	TRBV28	TRBJ1-1	.
CASSVGSGGANEQFF	TRBV9	TRBJ2-1	many
CASSLGQGLTDTQYF	TRBV11-2	TRBJ2-3	many
CASSPGGDSRNQPQHF	TRBV9	TRBJ1-5	many
CASGTGTLQATQYF	TRBV12-5	TRBJ2-3	many
CASSQDGEKLFF	TRBV3-1	TRBJ1-4	many
CASSRGDRGRTEAFF	TRBV3-2	TRBJ1-1	many
CASSLTGGVLGDTHHF	TRBV12-3/TRBV12-4	TRBJ2-3	many
CASSLGGDPLQPQHF	TRBV7-2	TRBJ1-5	many
CASSFKGGGGASTQYF	TRBV5-4	TRBJ2-3	many
CASSASGLASDEQFF	TRBV7-6	TRBJ2-1	many
CASSGGRESNEQYF	TRBV25-1	TRBJ2-7	medium-sized